The T cell receptor beta chain under discussion was sequenced for a study of regulatory T cells in long-lasting Graves disease. This clonotype appeared many times. As yet, its antigen is unknown. Study observations and caveats: Persistent disease samples used TRBV28, TRBJ1-2 and TRBJ2-5 preferentially. A reduction in accuracy may have resulted from the small sample size.

V dropped 5 bases and J dropped 9 bases, with 20 bases sitting between them. CDR1 and CDR2 from the germline V gene are MDHEN and SYDVKM. This CDR3 spans 15 amino acids. The time point: persistent/refractory GD, antithyroid drugs over 5 years with positive TRAb. PBMCs provided the RNA from which the TCR library was made. Arm-PCR with iRepertoire HTBI primers amplified the CDR3 regions for these TCR beta libraries. MiXCR was run by TCRdb on the multiplex PCR reads, yielding one entry per CDR3 protein. The data contain hundreds of thousands of distinct CDR3 sequences, less than 25% of them singletons. The sequences come from peripheral blood mononuclear cells (PBMCs), collected when the disease was refractory, from a patient treated with antithyroid drugs. The source of this sequence is a female donor with Graves disease. The gene calls are TRBV28 and TRBJ1-5; D is possibly TRBD1 (5 bases). The CDR3 nucleotides are TGTGCCAGCAGTCCGGCGGACCAGGGCCTTCGGCCCCAGCATTTT. Amino acid sequence: CASSPADQGLRPQHF.